These T cell receptor beta chains were read from a single sample in a study of cytomegalovirus exposure and HLA in healthy donors. TCRdb's table, derived via immunoSEQ multiplex PCR, lists solely in-frame clones and lacks some. Among about 150,000 clones, approximately 80% were seen once, and the ten largest hold 10% to 15%. Sample: PBMCs. The origin of the receptors is a man under 40 in good health and CMV-seropositive. Both conserved end residues are part of each CDR3. A D gene is named only where the DNA matches it firmly. The listing skips clone size in some rows; elsewhere it reads once, few, many or a size class.

cdr3_nt	cdr3_aa	v_call	clone_size	cdr3_length	d_call	j_call
TGCGCCAGCAGTGAGCATCTGATTCTAAACGTCGACTATGGCTACACCTTC	CASSEHLILNVDYGYTF	TRBV4-1	once	17	-	TRBJ1-2
TGCAGCGTTGAACCCCGCGGGAGGGAAGGGGTCGAGCAGTACTTC	CSVEPRGREGVEQYF	TRBV29-1	-	15	TRBD2	TRBJ2-7
TGTGCCAGCACAATACAGGGGGCCTTGGGGACGGAAAAACTGTTTTTT	CASTIQGALGTEKLFF	TRBV28	-	16	TRBD1	TRBJ1-4
TGTGCCACCAGCAGAGATATACAGGGGGGCTGTGGCTACACCTTC	CATSRDIQGGCGYTF	TRBV15	few	15	TRBD1	TRBJ1-2
TGTGCCAGCGTCCGGTTAGATACGCAGTATTTT	CASVRLDTQYF	TRBV27	-	11	-	TRBJ2-3
TGTGCCAGCAGTACCGAGACAGGGTATGGCTACACCTTC	CASSTETGYGYTF	TRBV6-5	-	13	TRBD1	TRBJ1-2
TGCGCCAGCAGCGAGAGCACAGATACGCAGTATTTT	CASSESTDTQYF	TRBV5-1	-	12	-	TRBJ2-3
TGTGCCAGCAGTCACCGGGACAGGGCCTACGAGCAGTACTTC	CASSHRDRAYEQYF	TRBV6-5	-	14	TRBD1	TRBJ2-7
TGCGCCAGCAGCTTGCGGGGGACAGATACGCAGTATTTT	CASSLRGTDTQYF	TRBV5-1	-	13	-	TRBJ2-3
TGTGCCATCAGAAGAGCCGGGACTGTCGGGGAGGCAGATACGCAGTATTTT	CAIRRAGTVGEADTQYF	TRBV10-3	-	17	-	TRBJ2-3
TGTGCCAGCAACCCGGGACAGGGTGCCTACAATGAGCAGTTCTTC	CASNPGQGAYNEQFF	TRBV6-5	-	15	TRBD1	TRBJ2-1
TGTGCCAGCAGCCAAGAAGGGGCTAGCTACAATGAGCAGTTCTTC	CASSQEGASYNEQFF	TRBV4-2	-	15	-	TRBJ2-1
TGTGCCAGCAGCCCCCGACTTGAAAACATTCAGTACTTC	CASSPRLENIQYF	TRBV7-2	-	13	-	TRBJ2-4
TGCAGTGCTAGCAGTTCCTATGGCTACACCTTC	CSASSSYGYTF	TRBV20-1	-	11	-	TRBJ1-2
TGTGCCAGCAGCTTAACGGGTCCCGGGGAGCTGTTTTTT	CASSLTGPGELFF	TRBV7-6	-	13	-	TRBJ2-2
TGCGCCAGCAGCTTGGGAGGACACTCGAGCTCCTACGAGCAGTACTTC	CASSLGGHSSSYEQYF	TRBV5-1	-	16	-	TRBJ2-7
TGTGCCAGCAGTGACCGGGACAGGGGCAAGGATGGCTACACCTTC	CASSDRDRGKDGYTF	TRBV6-4	-	15	TRBD1	TRBJ1-2
TGTGCCAGCAGTGACGGACTAGCGATTGATACGCAGTATTTT	CASSDGLAIDTQYF	TRBV2	-	14	TRBD2	TRBJ2-3
TGTGCCACCAAGAGGTCGGCGGCGTACCAAGAGACCCAGTACTTC	CATKRSAAYQETQYF	TRBV6-1	-	15	-	TRBJ2-5
TGTGCCAGCAGCTCTGGACAATTCAATCAGCCCCAGCATTTT	CASSSGQFNQPQHF	TRBV9	-	14	-	TRBJ1-5
TGTGCCAGCTCACAATCGACAGGGTTTATGTACGAGCAGTACTTC	CASSQSTGFMYEQYF	TRBV18	-	15	TRBD1	TRBJ2-7
TGTGCCAGCAGCTGGGACTGGGACCCTGAAGCTTTCTTT	CASSWDWDPEAFF	TRBV5-4	-	13	-	TRBJ1-1
TGTGCCAGCAGCTCCCGTTCAGCGGGAATCTCCGGGGCCGAGCAGTACTTC	CASSSRSAGISGAEQYF	TRBV7-2	-	17	TRBD2	TRBJ2-7
TGTGCCAGCAGCTTAGTTGCGGAAGAGACCCAGTACTTC	CASSLVAEETQYF	TRBV7-2	-	13	-	TRBJ2-5